This T cell receptor (beta chain) was recovered during a study of CD8 T cells in Susac syndrome. The CDR3 loop spans 13 amino acids. Germline V gene sequence: CDR1 GTSNPN, CDR2 SVGIG (reference sequence). Trimming cost V 0 bases and J 7 bases, with 10 bases left between them. cDNA came from about 0.5 to 1 ug RNA primed by random hexamers. TCRdb re-derived calls from the immunoSEQ multiplex PCR reads in MiXCR, one entry per CDR3 protein. The sample has approximately 160,000 distinct CDR3 sequences, less than 95% seen once. The sequenced material came from CD4+ T cells from PBMCs. This chain links TRBV30 with TRBJ1-5; D not certain. This TCR came from a human donor with multiple sclerosis. This CDR3 reads CAWSVGGSQPQHF. CDR3 DNA sequence: TGTGCCTGGAGTGTAGGCGGATCACAGCCCCAGCATTTT.